The 28 T cell receptor beta chains reported below all come from one sample, sequenced in a study of blood T cell repertoires in COVID-19. Sequencing used immunoSEQ multiplex PCR; TCRdb keeps in-frame clones, though not all of them. The table lists about 210,000 clones, around 80% of them singletons. Sequencing input: peripheral blood. These receptors all stem from a human donor in a cohort sampled during active COVID-19.

The rearrangement joins TRBV15 to TRBJ2-3; 13 bases match TRBD2. The CDR3 is made up of 16 amino acids. The V segment lost 3 bases and the J segment 4 bases; nucleotides outside the gene matches: 4. In germline, CDR1 is LNHNV, CDR2 YYDKDF (reference sequence). The CDR3 here is CATSSRGLAGADTQYF. CDR3 DNA: TGTGCCACCAGCAGTCGTGGACTAGCGGGGGCAGATACGCAGTATTTT.

This chain joins TRBV7-9 and TRBJ2-7; 7 nucleotides agree with TRBD1. J lost 0 bases, V lost 6 bases, and 8 bases had no gene match. The CDR3 runs to 15 residues. Germline V gene sequence: CDR1 SEHNR, CDR2 FQNEAQ (reference sequence). CDR3 region: CASREGQESSYEQYF. In DNA form, the CDR3 reads TGTGCCAGCAGAGAAGGACAGGAGAGCTCCTACGAGCAGTACTTC.

This chain links TRBV5-6 with TRBJ2-2; 8 nucleotides match TRBD1. Trimming cost V 3 bases and J 3 bases; bases outside gene matches: 4. The CDR3 is 15 amino acids. In germline, CDR1 is SGHDT, CDR2 YYEEEE. The CDR3 region has the DNA TGTGCCAGCAGCTCCCCAGGGGGCTACACCGGGGAGCTGTTTTTT. It encodes CASSSPGGYTGELFF. The full variable domain, in which reference TRBV5-6 and TRBJ2-2 provide the parts outside the CDR3, is DAGVTQSPTHLIKTRGQQVTLRCSPKSGHDTVSWYQQALGQGPQFIFQYYEEEERQRGNFPDRFSGHQFPNYSSELNVNALLLGDSALYLCASSSPGGYTGELFFGEGSRLTVL.

This clone was seen repeatedly, ten times or more. The CDR3 here is CASSPTGGNQPQHF. The DNA for the CDR3 is TGTGCCAGCAGCCCCACAGGGGGAAATCAGCCCCAGCATTTT. The genes are TRBV7-2 and TRBJ1-5; 8 bases align to TRBD1. Trimming cost V 5 bases and J 4 bases; bases outside gene matches: 4. Per the germline V gene, CDR1 is SGHTA and CDR2 is FQGNSA. The CDR3 has 14 amino acids.

The rearrangement links TRBV7-3 to TRBJ2-7; tentative D call: TRBD1 (6 bases). Germline CDR1 SGHTA, CDR2 FQGTGA. V lost 4 bases, J lost 7 bases, and 11 bases lay in between. This CDR3 contains 12 residues. CDR3 DNA: TGTGCCAGCAGCTCCAGGGGTGGGGAGCAGTACTTC. Translated, it gives CASSSRGGEQYF.

The table lists this clone with a count of one. V is TRBV7-6 and J is TRBJ2-7; 7 positions agree with TRBD2. Trimming removed 5 bases from V and 4 bases from J; junction bases left unmatched: 11. The CDR3 consists of 15 residues. CDR1 and CDR2 from the germline V gene are SGHVS and FNYEAQ. This chain's CDR3 is CASSPPGSGLYEQYF. CDR3 nucleotides: TGTGCCAGCAGCCCCCCTGGTAGCGGGCTTTACGAGCAGTACTTC. The variable domain in full, completed from reference TRBV7-6 and TRBJ2-7, reads GAGVSQSPRYKVTKRGQDVALRCDPISGHVSLYWYRQALGQGPEFLTYFNYEAQQDKSGLPNDRFSAERPEGSISTLTIQRTEQRDSAMYRCASSPPGSGLYEQYFGPGTRLTVT.

The rearrangement joins TRBV5-1 to TRBJ2-7; 7 nucleotides align to TRBD1. Per germline, CDR1 SGHRS and CDR2 YFSETQ. This CDR3 region has 12 residues. The V gene end was trimmed by 2 bases and the J gene end by 5 bases; junction bases not matched to a gene: 1. The CDR3 loop reads CASSLTGDEQYF. The CDR3, as DNA: TGCGCCAGCAGCTTAACAGGGGACGAGCAGTACTTC.

This clone was detected once. The chain joins TRBV5-6 to TRBJ2-1, with D possibly matching TRBD1 (6 bases). The CDR3 is 14 amino acids. CDR1 is SGHDT, CDR2 YYEEEE, per germline. Trimming took off 2 bases at V and 8 bases at J, with 14 bases between the two ends. The DNA for the CDR3 is TGTGCCAGCAGCTTTACCGACAGGAGCGATGAGCAGTTCTTC. Translated, it gives CASSFTDRSDEQFF.

This clone was recorded many times. The V gene is TRBV5-4, the J gene TRBJ2-3; TRBD1 agrees at 12 bases. Germline values: CDR1 SGHNT, CDR2 YYREEE (reference sequence). CDR3 size: 14 residues. After removal of 4 bases from V and 7 bases from J, the junction contained 4 bases not matched to a gene. The CDR3 DNA follows: TGTGCCAGCAGCCCCGGGACAGGGGGCCATACGCAGTATTTT. The encoded protein is CASSPGTGGHTQYF.

The chain couples TRBV5-6 to TRBJ2-1; maybe TRBD1 (5 bases). Per germline, CDR1 SGHDT and CDR2 YYEEEE. This CDR3 is 12 amino acids long. Trimming left V 2 bases short and J 5 bases short, with 5 bases between. The chain's CDR3 is CASSFRDNEQFF. CDR3 DNA sequence: TGTGCCAGCAGCTTCAGGGACAATGAGCAGTTCTTC.

The gene calls are TRBV7-8 and TRBJ1-1; 7 bases line up with TRBD1. Germline V gene sequence: CDR1 SGHVS, CDR2 FQNEAQ. Germline trimming cut 3 bases from V and 6 bases from J; bases unmatched to any gene: 4. The CDR3 has 13 amino acids. CDR3: CASSLTGKAEAFF. The DNA for the CDR3 is TGTGCCAGCAGCTTGACAGGGAAGGCTGAAGCTTTCTTT.

The chain combines TRBV9 with TRBJ1-1; a weak D match, TRBD1 (5 bases). Germline V gene data show CDR1 as SGDLS and CDR2 as YYNGEE. This CDR3 region has 15 residues. V shed 0 bases and J shed 0 bases, with 9 bases lying between them. The CDR3, as DNA: TGTGCCAGCAGCGTAGGGGGCCGTATGAACACTGAAGCTTTCTTT. This translates into CASSVGGRMNTEAFF.

The gene calls are TRBV19 and TRBJ2-2, with 11 bases that match TRBD1. The CDR3 is made up of 19 amino acids. Per the germline V gene, CDR1 is LNHDA and CDR2 is SQIVND (reference sequence). V trimming: 5 bases; J trimming: 1 base; junction bases outside the gene matches: 12. CDR3: CASSVPGQGAFQNTGELFF. The CDR3 DNA reads as TGTGCCAGTAGTGTCCCCGGACAGGGGGCTTTTCAGAACACCGGGGAGCTGTTTTTT.

This clone was detected only a few times. V is TRBV28 and J is TRBJ1-2, with D perhaps matching TRBD1 (5 bases). The CDR3 covers 14 residues. The V gene's germline CDR1 is MDHEN and CDR2 SYDVKM. V lost 8 bases and J lost 3, with 16 bases in between. The CDR3 region is CASRDLDRYYGYTF. Written as DNA, the CDR3 is TGTGCCAGCCGGGACTTAGACAGATACTATGGCTACACCTTC.

The V gene is TRBV28, the J gene TRBJ1-4; D not certain. The germline V gene encodes CDR1 MDHEN and CDR2 SYDVKM. This CDR3 has 16 residues. Trimming removed 6 bases from V and 4 bases from J, with 18 bases in between. The CDR3, as DNA: TGTGCCAGCAGCCCATCCGGCGGGCTATTTAATGAAAAACTGTTTTTT. Protein sequence: CASSPSGGLFNEKLFF. Together with reference TRBV28 and TRBJ1-4, the CDR3 gives the full variable domain: DVKVTQSSRYLVKRTGEKVFLECVQDMDHENMFWYRQDPGLGLRLIYFSYDVKMKEKGDIPEGYSVSREKKERFSLILESASTNQTSMYLCASSPSGGLFNEKLFFGSGTQLSVL.

The chain is built from TRBV18 and TRBJ2-1; 9 bases match TRBD1. V gave up 3 bases and J gave up 5 bases; unmatched junction bases: 2. This CDR3 has 14 residues. Germline CDR1 reads KGHSH; CDR2 reads LQKENI. CDR3 in amino acids: CASSPGTGNNEQFF. The CDR3 DNA sequence: TGTGCCAGCTCACCTGGGACAGGGAACAATGAGCAGTTCTTC.

The chain uses TRBV6-1 and TRBJ2-7; tentatively, D is TRBD2 (6 bases). Looked up from germline, CDR1 is MNHNS and CDR2 is SASEGT. This CDR3 has 15 amino acids. V shed 1 base and J shed 5 bases, with 15 bases lying between them. CDR3 residues: CASSEGGTRDNEQYF. The CDR3 bases are TGTGCCAGCAGTGAAGGGGGAACGCGGGATAACGAGCAGTACTTC.

This chain connects TRBV6-6 to TRBJ2-7; 8 nucleotides match TRBD2. Germline V gene lookup returns CDR1 MNHNY and CDR2 SVGAGI (reference sequence). Unmatched junction bases numbered 13, after V lost 7 bases and J lost 5 bases. The CDR3 is 15 residues long. CDR3 residues: CASTTGGEGVNEQYF. CDR3 DNA sequence: TGTGCCAGCACGACGGGGGGGGAGGGCGTGAACGAGCAGTACTTC.

This clone was observed many times. V gene TRBV27 combines with J gene TRBJ1-1; D remains ambiguous. V lost 6 bases and J 1 base, leaving 12 bases between the germline ends. The germline V gene encodes CDR1 MNHEY and CDR2 SMNVEV (reference sequence). The CDR3 loop spans 14 amino acids. The CDR3 here is CASSLADGNTEAFF. The CDR3 DNA reads TGTGCCAGCAGCCTAGCGGACGGGAACACTGAAGCTTTCTTT.

This clone was observed once. V gene TRBV24-1 combines with J gene TRBJ2-2; D gene ambiguous. The germline V and J ends were trimmed by 1 base and 3 bases, with 8 bases remaining between them. The CDR3 covers 15 residues. Germline V CDR1 and CDR2: KGHDR, SFDVKD. For the CDR3, the DNA is TGTGCCACCAGTGATTTCGCAGGCGACACCGGGGAGCTGTTTTTT. It yields the protein CATSDFAGDTGELFF.

The chain joins TRBV19 to TRBJ1-6; 9 nucleotides agree with TRBD1. Germline V gene data show CDR1 as LNHDA and CDR2 as SQIVND (reference sequence). The V gene end was trimmed by 7 bases and the J gene end by 11 bases; junction bases not matched to a gene: 9. CDR3 length: 14 amino acids. Here the CDR3 reads CASTRTGERAPLHF. Here the CDR3 DNA reads TGTGCCAGTACCCGGACAGGGGAACGCGCACCCCTCCACTTT.

J is TRBJ2-2 and V is TRBV3-1 (or the pseudogene TRBV3-2), with a weak D call TRBD2 (5 bases). Trimming took off 3 bases at V and 4 bases at J, with 6 bases between the two ends. CDR1 is LGHDT, CDR2 YNNKEL, per germline (reference sequence). The CDR3 has 13 amino acids. The CDR3 DNA sequence: TGTGCCAGCAGCCAGGGAGCCACCGGGGAGCTGTTTTTT. It translates to CASSQGATGELFF.

This chain links TRBV28 with TRBJ1-1; D unclear. CDR3 length: 15 residues. In germline, CDR1 is MDHEN, CDR2 SYDVKM. V was clipped by 3 bases and J by 1 base, with 12 bases between them. The CDR3 region has the DNA TGTGCCAGCAGTTTCCCCCGGGAGTCGAACACTGAAGCTTTCTTT. Translated: CASSFPRESNTEAFF.

The J gene is TRBJ2-5, the V gene TRBV20-1; 8 bases match TRBD2. The CDR3 is 15 amino acids. Germline V gene sequence: CDR1 DFQATT, CDR2 SNEGSKA (reference sequence). With 6 bases clipped from V and 0 bases from J, the junction kept 9 bases outside the gene matches. CDR3 amino acids: CSASGVAGNQETQYF. The CDR3 DNA follows: TGCAGTGCCAGTGGGGTAGCGGGGAACCAAGAGACCCAGTACTTC.

V is TRBV6-1 and J is TRBJ2-7, with 7 bases aligning to TRBD1. Per germline, CDR1 MNHNS and CDR2 SASEGT. Germline trimming cut 3 bases from V and 5 bases from J; bases unmatched to any gene: 10. The CDR3 has 15 residues. CDR3 coding DNA: TGTGCCAGCAGTGACCTACACAAAGGGGGCCACGAGCAGTACTTC. Translating gives CASSDLHKGGHEQYF.

CDR3 sequence: CASRGGASYNSPLHF. The CDR3 DNA is TGTGCCAGCAGGGGGGGGGCTAGCTATAATTCACCCCTCCACTTT. The gene calls are TRBV27 and TRBJ1-6; possibly TRBD1 for D (6 bases). Trimming took off 6 bases at V and 3 bases at J, with 12 bases between the two ends. The germline gives CDR1 MNHEY, CDR2 SMNVEV (reference sequence). The CDR3 has 15 amino acids.

This clone was counted between two and nine times. The chain has TRBV23-1 and TRBJ2-5, with TRBD2 matching over 7 bases. TRBV23-1 is labeled an ORF, and its function is uncertain. The CDR3 loop spans 17 amino acids. J was trimmed by 4 bases and V by 0 bases; bases with no gene match: 11. CDR3 residues: CASSQSMGPGRGETQYF. The CDR3 bases are TGCGCCAGCAGTCAATCGATGGGGCCAGGGAGGGGAGAGACCCAGTACTTC.

This sequence joins TRBV25-1 and TRBJ2-7; TRBD2 aligns across 9 bases. This CDR3 region has 14 residues. Germline loops: CDR1 MGHDK, CDR2 SYGVNS. J was trimmed by 0 bases and V by 6 bases; bases with no gene match: 3. Here the CDR3 DNA reads TGTGCCAGCAGCTTAGCGGGGGCCTCCTACGAGCAGTACTTC. It translates to CASSLAGASYEQYF.